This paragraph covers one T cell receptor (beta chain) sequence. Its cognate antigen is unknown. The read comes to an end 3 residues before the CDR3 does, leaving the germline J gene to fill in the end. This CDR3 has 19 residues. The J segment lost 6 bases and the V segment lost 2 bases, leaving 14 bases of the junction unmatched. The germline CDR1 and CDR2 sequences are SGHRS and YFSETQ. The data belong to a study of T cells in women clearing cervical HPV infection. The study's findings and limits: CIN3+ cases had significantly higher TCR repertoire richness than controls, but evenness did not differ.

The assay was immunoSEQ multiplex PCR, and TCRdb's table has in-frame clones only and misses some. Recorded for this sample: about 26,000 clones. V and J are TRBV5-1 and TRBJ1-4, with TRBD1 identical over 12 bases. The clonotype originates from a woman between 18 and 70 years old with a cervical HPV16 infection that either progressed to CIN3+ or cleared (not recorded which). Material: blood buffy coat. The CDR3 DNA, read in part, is TGCGCCAGCAGCTTCTGGGACAGGGGGCTCCCAAGTTCGGATGAAAAA. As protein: CASSFWDRGLPSSDEK. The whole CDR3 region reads CASSFWDRGLPSSDEKLFF. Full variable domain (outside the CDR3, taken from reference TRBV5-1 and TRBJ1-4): KAGVTQTPRYLIKTRGQQVTLSCSPISGHRSVSWYQQTPGQGLQFLFEYFSETQRNKGNFPGRFSGRQFSNSRSEMNVSTLELGDSALYLCASSFWDRGLPSSDEKLFFGSGTQLSVL.